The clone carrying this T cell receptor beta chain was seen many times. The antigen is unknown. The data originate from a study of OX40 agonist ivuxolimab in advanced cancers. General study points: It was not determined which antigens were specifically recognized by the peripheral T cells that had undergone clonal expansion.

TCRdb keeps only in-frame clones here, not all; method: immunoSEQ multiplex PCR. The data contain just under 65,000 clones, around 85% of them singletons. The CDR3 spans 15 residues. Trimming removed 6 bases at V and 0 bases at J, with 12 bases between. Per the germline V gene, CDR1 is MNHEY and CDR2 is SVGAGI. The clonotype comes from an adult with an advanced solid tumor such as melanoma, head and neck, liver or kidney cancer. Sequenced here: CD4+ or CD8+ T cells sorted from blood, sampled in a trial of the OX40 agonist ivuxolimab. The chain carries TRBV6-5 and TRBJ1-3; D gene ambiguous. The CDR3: CASSPRRDSGNTIYF. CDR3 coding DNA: TGTGCCAGCAGCCCTAGACGGGACTCTGGAAACACCATATATTTT.